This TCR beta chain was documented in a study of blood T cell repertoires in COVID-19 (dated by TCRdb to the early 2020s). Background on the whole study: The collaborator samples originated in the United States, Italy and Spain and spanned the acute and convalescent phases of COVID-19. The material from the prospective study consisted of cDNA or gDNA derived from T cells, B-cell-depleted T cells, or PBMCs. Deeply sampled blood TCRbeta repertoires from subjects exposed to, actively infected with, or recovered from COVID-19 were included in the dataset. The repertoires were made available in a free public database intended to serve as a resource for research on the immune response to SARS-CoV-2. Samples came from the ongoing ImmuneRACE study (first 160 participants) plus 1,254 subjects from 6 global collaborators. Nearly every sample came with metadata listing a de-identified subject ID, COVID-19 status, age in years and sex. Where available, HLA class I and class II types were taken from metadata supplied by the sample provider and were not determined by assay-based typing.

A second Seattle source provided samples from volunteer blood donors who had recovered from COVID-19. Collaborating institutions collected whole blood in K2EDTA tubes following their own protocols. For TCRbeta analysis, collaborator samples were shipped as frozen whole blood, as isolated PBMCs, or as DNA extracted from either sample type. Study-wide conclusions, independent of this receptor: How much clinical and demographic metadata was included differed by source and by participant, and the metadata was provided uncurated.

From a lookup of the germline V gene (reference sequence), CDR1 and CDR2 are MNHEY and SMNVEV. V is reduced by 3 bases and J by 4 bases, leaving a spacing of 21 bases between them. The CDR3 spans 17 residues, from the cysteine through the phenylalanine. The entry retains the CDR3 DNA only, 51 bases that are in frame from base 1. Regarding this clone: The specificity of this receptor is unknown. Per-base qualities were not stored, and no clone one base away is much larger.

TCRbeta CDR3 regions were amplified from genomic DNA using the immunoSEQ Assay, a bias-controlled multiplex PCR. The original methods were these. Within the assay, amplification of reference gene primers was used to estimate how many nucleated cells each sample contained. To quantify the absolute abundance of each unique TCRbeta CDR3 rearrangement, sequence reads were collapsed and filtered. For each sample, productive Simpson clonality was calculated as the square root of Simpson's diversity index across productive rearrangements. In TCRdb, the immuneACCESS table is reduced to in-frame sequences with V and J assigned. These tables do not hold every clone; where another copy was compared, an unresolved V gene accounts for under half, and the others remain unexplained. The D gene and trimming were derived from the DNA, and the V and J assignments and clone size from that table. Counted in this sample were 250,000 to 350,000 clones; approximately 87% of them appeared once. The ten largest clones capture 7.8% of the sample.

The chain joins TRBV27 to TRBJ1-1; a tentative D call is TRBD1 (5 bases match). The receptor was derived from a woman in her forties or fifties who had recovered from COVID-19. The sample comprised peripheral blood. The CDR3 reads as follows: CASSFFPGKRGFTEAFF. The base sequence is TGTGCCAGCAGTTTCTTTCCAGGGAAGAGAGGTTTCACTGAAGCTTTCTTT.